The 9 T cell receptor beta chains below were found in one sample sequenced in a study of control samples from healthy donors and cancer patients. TCRdb keeps only in-frame clones here, not all; method: immunoSEQ multiplex PCR. The sample contains roughly 79,000 clones, approximately 84% of which appear only once. Sequenced sample: blood. These receptors were obtained from a man in his forties or fifties in good health.

The genes are TRBV11-2 and TRBJ2-3; 10 bases fit TRBD2. V was clipped by 2 bases and J by 5 bases; unmatched bases: 4. The CDR3 totals 15 residues. Germline V gene lookup returns CDR1 SGHAT and CDR2 FQNNGV. The CDR3 region is CASSLRGLAEDTQYF. As DNA, the CDR3 is TGTGCCAGCAGCTTACGCGGACTAGCGGAAGATACGCAGTATTTT. The full variable domain, completed using reference TRBV11-2 and TRBJ2-3, is EAGVAQSPRYKIIEKRQSVAFWCNPISGHATLYWYQQILGQGPKLLIQFQNNGVVDDSQLPKDRFSAERLKGVDSTLKIQPAKLEDSAVYLCASSLRGLAEDTQYFGPGTRLTVL.

The chain recombines TRBV3-1 (or the pseudogene TRBV3-2) with TRBJ2-3, with TRBD1 matching over 7 bases. Germline CDR1 LGHDT, CDR2 YNNKEL (reference sequence). With 6 bases clipped from V and 4 bases from J, the junction kept 7 bases outside the gene matches. This CDR3 is built from 14 residues. DNA for the CDR3: TGTGCCAGCAGGCGGACAGGCGGCGCAGATACGCAGTATTTT. It translates to CASRRTGGADTQYF.

Points on this clone: A read error may produce the germline difference seen at one junction end. This chain connects TRBV30 to TRBJ2-7; tentative D call: TRBD1 (5 bases). The germline gives CDR1 GTSNPN, CDR2 SVGIG (reference sequence). The CDR3 length is 15 residues. The CDR3 is CAWSVSTGPSSEQYF. DNA for the CDR3: TGTGCCTGGAGTGTATCAACAGGACCTTCCTCCGAGCAGTACTTC.

The CDR3 DNA follows: TGTGCCAGCAGCCCCTCCGGACTATCCCCGACCCATGAGCAGTTCTTC. Its translation is CASSPSGLSPTHEQFF. The V and J genes are TRBV7-7 and TRBJ2-1; D possibly corresponds to TRBD2 (6 bases). Germline assignment: CDR1 SSHAT and CDR2 FNYEAQ (reference sequence). There are 16 residues in the CDR3. The V end was cut by 5 bases, the J end by 8 bases, with 22 bases between.

The J gene is TRBJ2-7, the V gene TRBV6-6; weak D call: TRBD2 (6 bases). The CDR3 has 15 amino acids. Germline assignment: CDR1 MNHNY and CDR2 SVGAGI (reference sequence). Between the trimmed V and J ends, which lost 5 bases and 0 bases, there was a span of 14 bases. CDR3 in amino acids: CASSPLRDFSYEQYF. The CDR3 region has the DNA TGTGCCAGCAGTCCACTCCGGGACTTCTCCTACGAGCAGTACTTC.

This clone was recorded a few times. The chain uses TRBV27 and TRBJ2-7, with 8 bases that match TRBD1. Unmatched junction bases numbered 5, after V lost 4 bases and J lost 3 bases. The CDR3 is 14 amino acids. Germline V lookup: CDR1 MNHEY, CDR2 SMNVEV (reference sequence). As DNA, the CDR3 is TGTGCCAGCAGTTCAACAGGGGGTGTCTACGAGCAGTACTTC. Protein product: CASSSTGGVYEQYF.

The chain employs TRBV7-2 and TRBJ1-5, with D maybe TRBD1 (6 bases). Trimming cost V 2 bases and J 6 bases, with 14 bases left between them. CDR3 size: 15 residues. From germline, CDR1 is SGHTA and CDR2 FQGNSA. Here the CDR3 reads CASSLSGGGGQPQHF. The CDR3 DNA follows: TGTGCCAGCAGCTTATCAGGAGGAGGGGGTCAGCCCCAGCATTTT.

The rearrangement uses TRBV6-6 and TRBJ2-7; the match to TRBD2 covers 11 bases. CDR3 length equals 15 residues. With 6 bases clipped from V and 4 bases from J, the junction kept 8 bases outside the gene matches. The germline V gene encodes CDR1 MNHNY and CDR2 SVGAGI (reference sequence). CDR3 bases: TGTGCCAGCAGAGCCGGGACTAGCGGAGTTTACGAGCAGTACTTC. It codes for CASRAGTSGVYEQYF.

This chain joins TRBV5-1 and TRBJ1-6, with a possible D match to TRBD1 (6 bases). The CDR3 runs to 18 residues. Trimming took 1 base from V and 6 from J, leaving 20 bases between them. Germline lookup yields CDR1 SGHRS and CDR2 YFSETQ. CDR3 nucleotides: TGCGCCAGCAGCTTGTCATTTTCAGGGGCCGGTGGTAATTCACCCCTCCACTTT. Translated: CASSLSFSGAGGNSPLHF.